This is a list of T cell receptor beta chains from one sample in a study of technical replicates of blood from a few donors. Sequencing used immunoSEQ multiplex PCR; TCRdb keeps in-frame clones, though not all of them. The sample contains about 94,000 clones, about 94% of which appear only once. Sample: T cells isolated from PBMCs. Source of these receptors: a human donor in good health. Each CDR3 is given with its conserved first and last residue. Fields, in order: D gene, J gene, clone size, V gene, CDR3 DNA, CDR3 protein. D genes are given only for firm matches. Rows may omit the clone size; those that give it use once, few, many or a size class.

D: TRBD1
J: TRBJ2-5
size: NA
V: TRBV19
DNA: TGTGCCAGTAGGCGTCAGGGGGCGGAGACCCAGTACTTC
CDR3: CASRRQGAETQYF

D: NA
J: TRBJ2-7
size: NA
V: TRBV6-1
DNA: TGTGCCAGCAGTCCTGGTCGCGGCGAGCAGTACTTC
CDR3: CASSPGRGEQYF

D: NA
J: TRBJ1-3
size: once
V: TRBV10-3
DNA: TGTGCCATCAGTGTGAGTGGAAACACCATATATTTT
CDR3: CAISVSGNTIYF

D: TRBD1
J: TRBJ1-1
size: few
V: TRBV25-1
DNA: TGTGCCAGCAGTGAAGGACAGGGGAACACTGAAGCTTTCTTT
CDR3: CASSEGQGNTEAFF

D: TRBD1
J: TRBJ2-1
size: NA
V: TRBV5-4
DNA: TGTGCCAGCAGCTCTGCGACAGGGAGCTCCTACAATGAGCAGTTCTTC
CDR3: CASSSATGSSYNEQFF

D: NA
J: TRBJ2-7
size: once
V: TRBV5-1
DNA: TGCGCCAGCAGCTTGCGGGCGGGCCCTGGGAGCTACGAGCAGTACTTC
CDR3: CASSLRAGPGSYEQYF

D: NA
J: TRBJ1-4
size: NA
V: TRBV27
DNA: TGTGCCAGCAGTTTTCTCACAGGGAGAGGTGAAAAACTGTTTTTT
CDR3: CASSFLTGRGEKLFF

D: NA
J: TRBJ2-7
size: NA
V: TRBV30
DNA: TGTGCCTGGAGACGTGATAGGGGCCCGCAGTACTTC
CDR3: CAWRRDRGPQYF

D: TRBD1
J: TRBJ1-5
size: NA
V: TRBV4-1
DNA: TGCGCCAGCAGTTCCCCTGGCAGGGGGAGCAATCAGCCCCAGCATTTT
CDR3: CASSSPGRGSNQPQHF

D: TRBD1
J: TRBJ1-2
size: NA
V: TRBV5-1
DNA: TGCGCCAGCAGCCTGGAACAGGGGGCGCGGGTTGAAAATGGCTACACCTTC
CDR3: CASSLEQGARVENGYTF